These T cell receptor beta chains were read from a single sample in a study of cytomegalovirus exposure and HLA in healthy donors. Some clones are missing from TCRdb's copy, which holds only in-frame ones; the method was immunoSEQ multiplex PCR. Of tens of thousands of clones in the sample, around 93% are singletons; the top ten hold approximately 1%. Sequenced input: PBMCs. These receptor sequences come from a woman aged 30 to 39 in good health and CMV-seropositive. The conserved cysteine and the conserved F or W are not part of the CDR3 here. Clone size is not always given. Where it is, it says once, few, many or a class for expanded clones.

v_call	clone_size	j_call	cdr3_aa
TRBV4-1	.	TRBJ1-5	ASSVRTGYNQPQH
TRBV10-3	.	TRBJ1-4	AISESQGSEKLF
TRBV5-1	once	TRBJ2-2	ASSVQGGNTGELF
TRBV7-2	.	TRBJ2-7	ASSLGGGSLYEQY
TRBV11-2	.	TRBJ2-1	ASSLDHLAGTLSYNEQF
TRBV7-8	.	TRBJ2-7	ASSLDKTRRSSYEQY
TRBV15	.	TRBJ1-2	ATSRHRDQFLYGYT
TRBV4-3	.	TRBJ2-3	ASSQDPGMGTDTQY
TRBV23-1	.	TRBJ2-7	ASSRENKRYITYEQY
TRBV27	.	TRBJ2-7	ASSLSRTRSLYEQY
TRBV20-1	.	TRBJ2-7	SAVNYEQY
TRBV28	.	TRBJ1-3	ASSLSLHGSGNTIY
TRBV7-8	.	TRBJ2-1	ASSLTGLGGNEQF
TRBV2	.	TRBJ2-1	ASSDRGGQF
TRBV5-6	.	TRBJ2-7	ASGGYTVNPYEQY
TRBV4-3	.	TRBJ2-7	ASSQYVGHSYEQY
TRBV28	.	TRBJ1-5	ASGSAGTGSLAQH